This TCR beta chain was sequenced in a study of blood T cell repertoires in COVID-19. Study-wide background: Samples of COVID-19 (acute and convalescent) were obtained from the United States, Italy and Spain. Sources were T cells, B-cell-depleted T cells, or PBMCs; the material itself was cDNA or gDNA.

Original handling: Reference gene primer amplification in the assay estimated nucleated cell counts. Assay used: immunoSEQ multiplex PCR; TCRdb lists only in-frame clones, some missing. V and J calls and clone size are those listed in that table; D and trimming were worked out from the DNA. The sample carries about 200,000 clones, around 87% recorded once. Sequencing used peripheral blood. This clonotype was sampled from a man in his sixties with acute or convalescent COVID-19.

CDR3 loop: CASSLTGLDSPLHF. CDR3 in DNA: TGTGCCAGCAGCCTGACAGGGTTAGACTCACCCCTCCACTTT. J is TRBJ1-6 and V is TRBV9; the match to TRBD1 covers 7 bases. Germline CDR1 and CDR2: SGDLS and YYNGEE. Trimming cost V 4 bases and J 10 bases; bases outside gene matches: 8. The CDR3 is 14 residues long.